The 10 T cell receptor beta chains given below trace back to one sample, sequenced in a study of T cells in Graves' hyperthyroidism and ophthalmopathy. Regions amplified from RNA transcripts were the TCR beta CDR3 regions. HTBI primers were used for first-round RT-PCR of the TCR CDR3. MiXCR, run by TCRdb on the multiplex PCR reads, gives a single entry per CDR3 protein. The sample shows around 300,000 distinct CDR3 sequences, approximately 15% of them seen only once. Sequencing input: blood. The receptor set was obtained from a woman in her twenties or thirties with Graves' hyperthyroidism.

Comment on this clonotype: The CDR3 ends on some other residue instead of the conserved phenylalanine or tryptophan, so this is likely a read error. The CDR3 coding sequence is TGCAGTGCTAGAGATGCCTCCGCAGGAAACACCATATATTTA. It is translated as CSARDASAGNTIYL. This chain connects TRBV20-1 to TRBJ1-3, with unresolved D. Trimming took 0 bases from V and 4 from J, leaving 10 bases between them. Germline lookup yields CDR1 DFQATT and CDR2 SNEGSKA (reference sequence). The CDR3 spans 14 residues.

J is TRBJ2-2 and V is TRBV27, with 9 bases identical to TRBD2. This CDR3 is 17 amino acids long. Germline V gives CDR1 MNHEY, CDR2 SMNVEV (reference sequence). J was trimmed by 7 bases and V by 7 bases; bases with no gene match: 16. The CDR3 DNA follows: TGTGCCAGCACGGACGGTAGCGGGAGCTCCTGGGGCGGGGAGCTGTTTTTT. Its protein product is CASTDGSGSSWGGELFF.

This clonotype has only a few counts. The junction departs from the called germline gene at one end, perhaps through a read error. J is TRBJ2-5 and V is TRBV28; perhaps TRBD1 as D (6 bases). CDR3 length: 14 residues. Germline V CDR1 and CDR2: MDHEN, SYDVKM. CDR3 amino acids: CAGSTDRGKETQYF. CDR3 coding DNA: TGTGCCGGCAGTACGGACAGAGGAAAAGAGACCCAGTACTTC.

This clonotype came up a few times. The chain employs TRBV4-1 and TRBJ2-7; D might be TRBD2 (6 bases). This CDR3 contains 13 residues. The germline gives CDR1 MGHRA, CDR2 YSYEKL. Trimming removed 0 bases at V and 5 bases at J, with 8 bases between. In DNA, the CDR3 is TGCGCCAGCAGCCAAGAACTAGCTGACGAGCAGTACTTC. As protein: CASSQELADEQYF.

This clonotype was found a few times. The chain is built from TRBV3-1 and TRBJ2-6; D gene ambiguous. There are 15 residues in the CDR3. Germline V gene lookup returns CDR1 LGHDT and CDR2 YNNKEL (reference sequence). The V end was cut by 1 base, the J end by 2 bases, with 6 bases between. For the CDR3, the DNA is TGTGCCAGCAGCCAAGTGTCCACTGGGGCCAACGTCCTGACTTTC. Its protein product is CASSQVSTGANVLTF.

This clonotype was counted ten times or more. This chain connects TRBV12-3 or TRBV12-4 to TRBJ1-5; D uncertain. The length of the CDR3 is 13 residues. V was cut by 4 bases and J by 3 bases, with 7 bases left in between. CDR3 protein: CASSWAVNQPQHF. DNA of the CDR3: TGTGCCAGCAGTTGGGCCGTCAATCAGCCCCAGCATTTT.

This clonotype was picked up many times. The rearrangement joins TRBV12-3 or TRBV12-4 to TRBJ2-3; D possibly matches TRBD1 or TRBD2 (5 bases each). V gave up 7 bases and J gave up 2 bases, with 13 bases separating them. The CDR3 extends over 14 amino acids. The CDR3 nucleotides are TGTGCCAGCACTCCGGGACCTTTCACAGATACGCAGTATTTT. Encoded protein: CASTPGPFTDTQYF.

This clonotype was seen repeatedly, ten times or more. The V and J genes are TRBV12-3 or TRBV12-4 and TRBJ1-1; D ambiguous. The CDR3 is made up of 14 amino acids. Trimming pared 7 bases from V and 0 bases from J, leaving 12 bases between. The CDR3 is CASTRTGMNTEAFF. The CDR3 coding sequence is TGTGCCAGCACCCGAACTGGGATGAACACTGAAGCTTTCTTT.

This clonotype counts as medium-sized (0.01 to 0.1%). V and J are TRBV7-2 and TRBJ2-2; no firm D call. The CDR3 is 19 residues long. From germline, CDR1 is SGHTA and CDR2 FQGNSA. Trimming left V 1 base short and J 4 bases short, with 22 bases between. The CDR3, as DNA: TGTGCCAGCAGCTTAGAGGGCCCTCTCGGGTGGGGTCGCACCGGGGAGCTGTTTTTT. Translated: CASSLEGPLGWGRTGELFF.

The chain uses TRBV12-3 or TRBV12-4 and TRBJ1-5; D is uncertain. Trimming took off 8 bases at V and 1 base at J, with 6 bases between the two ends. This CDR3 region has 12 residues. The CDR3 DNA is TGTGCCAGCGGTCTGAGCAATCAGCCCCAGCATTTT. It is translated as CASGLSNQPQHF.